The sequence of this T cell receptor beta chain was determined in a study of beta chain features in type 1 diabetes (dated by TCRdb to the late 2010s). Regarding the study in general: Mean age, gender distribution, total cell number and subset yield did not differ between patients and healthy donors. A total of over 95,000,000 sorted cells were examined across all samples, and RNA yield correlated strongly with the number of cells per subset. In the study, recently diagnosed type 1 diabetes patients and matched healthy donors were compared on the TCRB repertoires of their sorted circulating CD4+ T cell subsets. Regulatory and stem cell-like memory subsets were isolated from only 8 patients and roughly eight healthy donors, whereas naive and central memory subsets came from all 28 donors.

Each donor gave one peripheral blood draw, approximately 110 mL on average, collected into heparinised tubes. Naive, central memory, regulatory and stem cell-like memory CD4+ T cells were sorted on a BD FACSAria II using a panel including CD45RO, CCR7, CD25, CD127, CD95 and CD27. Every sorted population had a purity above 95%. PBMCs were separated immediately by Lymphoprep density gradient centrifugation and were stained directly, without being cultured. So that batch effects would be minimized, each experiment stained and sorted samples in pairs, pairing one healthy donor with one patient. V is cut by 4 bases and J by 2 bases, and the space between the germline ends is 12 bases. The CDR3 starts with the cysteine, ends with the phenylalanine, and has 13 residues. Just CDR3 DNA is preserved here, 39 bases in frame from base 1. Via the germline V gene, CDR1 is SQVTM and CDR2 ANQGSEA. Concerning this clone itself: It lacks a known antigen. No quality values exist for individual bases; no much larger clone is one base distant.

All of the isolated RNA was reverse transcribed with the High Capacity cDNA Reverse Transcription Kit, so expressed TCRB transcripts were sequenced. Deep immunoSEQ sequencing was applied to naive, central memory and regulatory T cell samples, giving an average of around 3.4 million total reads per sample. Sorted cells were lysed in RLT buffer and RNA was extracted with DNase-treated RNeasy Micro or Mini kits, depending on cell number. Each cell subset was processed on its own to prevent cross-contamination, while patient and healthy donor samples were processed together. TCRB sequences were amplified from cDNA with the immunoSEQ multiplex PCR, producing 87-bp fragments spanning the CDR3 region. The amplicons were sequenced using the Illumina HiSeq platform. In the original analysis: PCR bias was computationally corrected using synthetic template baselines, reads within Hamming distance 2 were collapsed, and singletons that could not be merged were discarded. Reads were aligned against IMGT so that V, D and J genes, CDR3 length and insertions or deletions at six rearrangement sites could be assigned. Within each subset, clonotype counts were normalized to sorted cell number, after which true diversity and Gini coefficients were computed with the tcR R package. Repertoire sharing was quantified using the overlap coefficient calculated on TCRB nucleotide sequences. Out-of-frame TCRB sequences from naive cells were analyzed as a proxy for the pre-selection repertoire. This is the immuneACCESS table as TCRdb keeps it, with only in-frame sequences that have V and J called. A part of the clones is gone; compared with another copy, unresolved V genes explain less than half, and the rest is unexplained. Clonal size and the V and J genes are those of that table, whereas D and trimming came from the DNA. The sample table contains about 740,000 clones; only one count was recorded for under 15% of them. Roughly 0.022% of the sample is held by the ten biggest clonotypes.

Paper-wide results and their limitations: Shorter templates might be favored by PCR, yet because patient and control samples were amplified and corrected together, any such skew would affect both groups equally. In all four CD4+ subsets, TCRB CDR3 length was moderately but significantly shorter in type 1 diabetes patients. Fewer insertions and more nucleotide deletions at VDJ recombination sites were observed in patients with type 1 diabetes, implying thymic rearrangement abnormalities. Naive, central memory and regulatory TCRB repertoires appeared to be more alike among patients than among healthy donors. Only small numbers of individuals were included in the HLA sub-analyses, which left unresolved whether HLA type had any influence on TCRB rearrangement. Sequencing cDNA rather than genomic DNA could over-represent highly expressing activated cells, although activation and CD3 levels did not differ between groups.

Sequences were obtained from naive CD4+ T cells from blood. The sample's cell subset or site label is to be understood as: true naive CD4+ T cells. The receptor was isolated from a young man with type 1 diabetes. In this chain, TRBV29-1 is recombined with TRBJ2-7; the D assignment is uncertain and may be TRBD1 or TRBD2, with 5 bases supporting each. CDR3 reads: CSVGGALTYEQYF. The sequenced DNA: TGCAGCGTTGGAGGGGCATTAACCTACGAGCAGTACTTC.